One sample yielded the 25 T cell receptor beta chains listed below, sequenced in a study of T cell responses to AZD1222 COVID-19 vaccine. Clones were sequenced by immunoSEQ multiplex PCR, and TCRdb holds only the in-frame ones, with some missing. The top ten clones hold under 4.5% of a sample with about 100,000 clones, about 87% of them seen once. The sequences come from peripheral blood, collected on day 0 of MenACWY control vaccination. The receptors were sampled from an adult in good health.

This chain uses TRBV6-5 with TRBJ1-2, with a possible D match to TRBD1 (5 bases). V lost 7 bases, J lost 3 bases, and 15 bases lay in between. The CDR3 totals 14 residues. Germline lookup yields CDR1 MNHEY and CDR2 SVGAGI. The CDR3 nucleotides are TGTGCCAGCAAGGGCGGGGGATCTTACTATGGCTACACCTTC. Protein sequence: CASKGGGSYYGYTF.

The chain couples TRBV30 to TRBJ1-2; D is unclear. CDR1 GTSNPN and CDR2 SVGIG come from the germline V gene (reference sequence). V shed 5 bases and J shed 10 bases, with 20 bases lying between them. The CDR3 sequence is 13 residues long. CDR3 sequence: CAWAFDQSRTYTF. The CDR3 DNA sequence: TGTGCCTGGGCTTTCGACCAGTCTAGGACCTACACCTTC.

The chain uses TRBV28 and TRBJ1-5; D may be TRBD1 (5 bases). Trimming shortened V by 7 bases and J by 6 bases, and 13 bases separated the two germline ends. Looked up from germline, CDR1 is MDHEN and CDR2 is SYDVKM. This CDR3 is 13 amino acids long. CDR3 amino acids: CASITFGGQPQHF. The CDR3 DNA follows: TGTGCCAGCATTACGTTCGGGGGTCAGCCCCAGCATTTT.

This clone has just a few counts. The CDR3 loop is CASSFGGGEKLFF. The CDR3 DNA sequence: TGTGCCAGCAGTTTTGGGGGGGGAGAAAAACTGTTTTTT. The V and J genes are TRBV12-3 or TRBV12-4 and TRBJ1-4; D possibly corresponds to TRBD1 (5 bases). Trimming cost V 3 bases and J 8 bases, with 10 bases left between them. This CDR3 spans 13 amino acids.

The V and J genes are TRBV2 and TRBJ1-5; 8 bases are shared with TRBD1. CDR1 is SNHLY, CDR2 FYNNEI, per germline. The V and J ends lost 5 bases and 7 bases, in that order; junction bases with no gene match: 7. The CDR3 has 14 residues. CDR3 coding DNA: TGTGCCAGCAGTACCCGGACAGGGAACCAGCCCCAGCATTTT. It codes for CASSTRTGNQPQHF.

This clone has just one count. V usage is TRBV7-2 and J usage is TRBJ1-1, with unresolved D. Looked up from germline, CDR1 is SGHTA and CDR2 is FQGNSA. Trimming took off 2 bases at V and 1 base at J, with 11 bases between the two ends. CDR3 length: 15 amino acids. This CDR3 is CASSLQEITNTEAFF. DNA for the CDR3: TGTGCCAGCAGCTTACAGGAAATAACGAACACTGAAGCTTTCTTT. Looking up the rest from reference TRBV7-2 and TRBJ1-1 gives the full variable domain: GAGVSQSPSNKVTEKGKDVELRCDPISGHTALYWYRQSLGQGLEFLIYFQGNSAPDKSGLPSDRFSAERTGGSVSTLTIQRTQQEDSAVYLCASSLQEITNTEAFFGQGTRLTVV.

The CDR3 DNA sequence: TGTGCCAGCAGCTTACAGGGTTCCTACGAGCAGTACTTC. Translation gives CASSLQGSYEQYF. The rearrangement uses TRBV11-3 and TRBJ2-7; a weak D match, TRBD1 (5 bases). The CDR3 contains 13 residues. Germline assignment: CDR1 SGHNT and CDR2 YENEEA. With 2 bases removed from V and 1 base from J, the gap between germline ends came to 6 bases. The complete variable domain, with remaining parts taken from reference TRBV11-3 and TRBJ2-7, reads EAGVVQSPRYKIIEKKQPVAFWCNPISGHNTLYWYLQNLGQGPELLIRYENEEAVDDSQLPKDRFSAERLKGVDSTLKIQPAELGDSAVYLCASSLQGSYEQYFGPGTRLTVT.

The V gene is TRBV5-4, the J gene TRBJ1-1; 9 bases align to TRBD1. Trimming cost V 0 bases and J 3 bases; bases outside gene matches: 3. The V gene's germline CDR1 is SGHNT and CDR2 YYREEE (reference sequence). This CDR3 comprises 15 residues. CDR3 sequence: CASSLGTGAHTEAFF. CDR3 coding DNA: TGTGCCAGCAGCTTGGGGACAGGGGCTCACACTGAAGCTTTCTTT.

V is TRBV28 and J is TRBJ1-4, with D maybe TRBD1 (6 bases). This CDR3 has 17 residues. V dropped 1 base and J dropped 7 bases, with 19 bases sitting between them. CDR1 MDHEN and CDR2 SYDVKM come from the germline V gene. The chain's CDR3 is CASSLLIRGGRGEKLFF. The CDR3 bases are TGTGCCAGCAGTTTATTAATACGAGGGGGGCGAGGTGAAAAACTGTTTTTT.

The V call is TRBV6-5, the J call TRBJ1-1; D call uncertain. This CDR3 spans 11 amino acids. V gave up 3 bases and J gave up 6 bases, with 5 bases separating them. CDR1 is MNHEY, CDR2 SVGAGI, per germline. In DNA, the CDR3 is TGTGCCAGCAGTTATCCCCCTGAAGCTTTCTTT. Residues: CASSYPPEAFF.

The rearrangement joins TRBV7-9 to TRBJ1-2, with a tentative D call TRBD1 (5 bases). Looked up from germline, CDR1 is SEHNR and CDR2 is FQNEAQ (reference sequence). This CDR3 is built from 13 residues. Trimming took off 4 bases at V and 5 bases at J, with 11 bases between the two ends. CDR3 bases: TGTGCCAGCAGCTCATCTCCAGGGTATGGCTACACCTTC. Protein sequence: CASSSSPGYGYTF.

The chain joins TRBV7-2 to TRBJ1-1; TRBD1 is a possible D gene (5 bases). This CDR3 is 14 amino acids long. Germline loops: CDR1 SGHTA, CDR2 FQGNSA. The germline V and J ends were trimmed by 5 bases and 1 base, with 11 bases remaining between them. The CDR3 spells CASSLGRANTEAFF. In DNA form, the CDR3 reads TGTGCCAGCAGCCTGGGCAGGGCGAACACTGAAGCTTTCTTT.

The chain links TRBV11-2 to TRBJ2-3; 14 bases match TRBD2. In germline, CDR1 is SGHAT, CDR2 FQNNGV. V was clipped by 1 base and J by 6 bases; unmatched bases: 9. The CDR3 contains 18 residues. This CDR3 is CASSLGRLAGGSFDTQYF. DNA for the CDR3: TGTGCCAGCAGCTTAGGGCGACTAGCGGGGGGGAGCTTCGATACGCAGTATTTT.

The J gene is TRBJ2-1, the V gene TRBV28; D possibly corresponds to TRBD2 (5 bases). The CDR3 loop spans 11 amino acids. The germline gives CDR1 MDHEN, CDR2 SYDVKM. With 5 bases removed from V and 12 bases from J, the gap between germline ends came to 11 bases. The DNA for the CDR3 is TGTGCCAGCAGTCCGGCGGGTCGGCAGTTCTTC. Amino acid sequence: CASSPAGRQFF.

V and J are TRBV11-3 and TRBJ2-1, with 10 bases aligning to TRBD2. V trimming: 5 bases; J trimming: 2 bases; junction bases outside the gene matches: 9. In germline, CDR1 is SGHNT, CDR2 YENEEA. This CDR3 comprises 17 residues. The CDR3 sequence: CASSRLAGASPYNEQFF. The CDR3 coding sequence is TGTGCCAGCAGCCGGCTAGCGGGGGCCTCGCCCTACAATGAGCAGTTCTTC.

This chain links TRBV7-8 with TRBJ1-1, with TRBD1 identical over 8 bases. This CDR3 has 15 amino acids. Germline CDR1 SGHVS, CDR2 FQNEAQ. The ends lost 8 bases at V and 5 bases at J; junction bases unmatched: 13. The CDR3 coding sequence is TGTGCCAGCGCACCAACCACCAGGGGGCGAACTGAAGCTTTCTTT. Encoded protein: CASAPTTRGRTEAFF.

This clone has a handful of counts. The rearrangement links TRBV29-1 to TRBJ2-7; possible D gene TRBD2, 7 bases. CDR1 and CDR2 (germline): SQVTM, ANQGSEA. CDR3 length: 13 residues. V shed 7 bases and J shed 5 bases, with 18 bases lying between them. The chain's CDR3 is CSALGGLKNEQYF. The CDR3 DNA reads as TGCAGCGCTCTAGGGGGACTAAAAAACGAGCAGTACTTC.

The V gene is TRBV7-2, the J gene TRBJ1-5; no definite D call. The CDR3 has 15 amino acids. Trimming left V 1 base short and J 0 bases short, with 7 bases between. Germline loops: CDR1 SGHTA, CDR2 FQGNSA. DNA of the CDR3: TGTGCCAGCAGCTTAGTTCCGAATAGCAATCAGCCCCAGCATTTT. Amino acids: CASSLVPNSNQPQHF.

A remark on this clone: Other DNA sequences in this sample translate to the same CDR3. The genes are TRBV5-1 and TRBJ2-5, with D perhaps matching TRBD2 (5 bases). CDR1 and CDR2 from the germline V gene are SGHRS and YFSETQ. Trimming cost V 2 bases and J 2 bases, with 7 bases left between them. This CDR3 has 13 residues. The CDR3 region has the DNA TGCGCCAGCAGCTTTACGGGGCAAGAGACCCAGTACTTC. Translation gives CASSFTGQETQYF.

V gene TRBV7-2 combines with J gene TRBJ2-7, with 11 nucleotides matching TRBD2. This CDR3 comprises 14 residues. Germline CDR1 and CDR2: SGHTA and FQGNSA. The V segment lost 8 bases and the J segment 4 bases; nucleotides outside the gene matches: 7. The CDR3 spells CASGRASGGYEQYF. The CDR3 DNA follows: TGTGCCAGCGGTCGGGCTAGCGGGGGGTACGAGCAGTACTTC.

This sequence joins TRBV14 and TRBJ1-6; D not resolved. Germline assignment: CDR1 SGHDN and CDR2 FVKESK. The CDR3 runs to 15 residues. Trimming left V 4 bases short and J 0 bases short, with 7 bases between. CDR3 residues: CASSPRSSYNSPLHF. The CDR3 nucleotides are TGTGCCAGCAGCCCCCGGAGCTCCTATAATTCACCCCTCCACTTT.

This chain uses TRBV19 with TRBJ2-2, with D perhaps being TRBD1 or TRBD2 (6 bases each). The CDR3 runs to 16 residues. Trimming removed 10 bases at V and 0 bases at J, with 18 bases between. Germline V gives CDR1 LNHDA, CDR2 SQIVND (reference sequence). The CDR3 DNA sequence: TGTGCCACCACCCCTCCGGGGGCCTCGAACACCGGGGAGCTGTTTTTT. It yields the protein CATTPPGASNTGELFF.

The genes are TRBV3-1 (or the pseudogene TRBV3-2) and TRBJ1-2; D remains unclear. The germline CDR1 and CDR2 sequences are LGHDT and YNNKEL (reference sequence). This CDR3 has 15 amino acids. Trimming took off 0 bases at V and 7 bases at J, with 15 bases between the two ends. CDR3 loop: CASSQEEYEGSGYTF. The CDR3 nucleotides read TGTGCCAGCAGCCAAGAGGAGTACGAGGGCAGTGGCTACACCTTC.

This rearrangement joins TRBV30 to TRBJ1-1; no definite D call. V shed 5 bases and J shed 3 bases, with 13 bases lying between them. CDR3 size: 13 residues. Germline-derived CDR1 and CDR2 are GTSNPN and SVGIG (reference sequence). Here the CDR3 reads CAWSLLADTEAFF. The DNA for the CDR3 is TGTGCCTGGTCTTTACTGGCGGACACTGAAGCTTTCTTT.

The chain is built from TRBV7-6 and TRBJ2-2; D uncertain. This CDR3 has 15 amino acids. Germline-derived CDR1 and CDR2 are SGHVS and FNYEAQ. Trimming removed 3 bases at V and 1 base at J, with 9 bases between. In DNA form, the CDR3 reads TGTGCCAGCAGCTTTTCTGAACAGAACACCGGGGAGCTGTTTTTT. This gives the protein CASSFSEQNTGELFF.